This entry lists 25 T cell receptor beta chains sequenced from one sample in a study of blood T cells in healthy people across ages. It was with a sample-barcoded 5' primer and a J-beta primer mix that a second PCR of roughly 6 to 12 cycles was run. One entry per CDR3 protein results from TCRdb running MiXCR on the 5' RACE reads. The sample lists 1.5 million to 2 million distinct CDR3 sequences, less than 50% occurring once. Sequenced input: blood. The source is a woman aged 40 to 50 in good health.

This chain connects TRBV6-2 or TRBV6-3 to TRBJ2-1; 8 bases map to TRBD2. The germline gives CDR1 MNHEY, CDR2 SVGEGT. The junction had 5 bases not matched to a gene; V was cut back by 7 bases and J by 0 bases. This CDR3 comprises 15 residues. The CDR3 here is CASTPGGSSYNEQFF. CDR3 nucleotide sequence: TGTGCCAGCACCCCGGGGGGGAGCTCCTACAATGAGCAGTTCTTC.

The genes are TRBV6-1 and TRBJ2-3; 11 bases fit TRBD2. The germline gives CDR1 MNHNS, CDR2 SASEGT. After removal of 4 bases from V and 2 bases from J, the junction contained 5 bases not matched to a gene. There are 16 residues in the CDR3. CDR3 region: CASSGLAGPNTDTQYF. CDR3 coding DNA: TGTGCCAGCAGTGGACTAGCGGGGCCCAACACAGATACGCAGTATTTT.

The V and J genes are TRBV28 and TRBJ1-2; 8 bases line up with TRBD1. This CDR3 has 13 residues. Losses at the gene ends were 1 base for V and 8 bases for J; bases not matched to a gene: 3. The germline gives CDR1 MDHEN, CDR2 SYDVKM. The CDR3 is CASSLLDREGYTF. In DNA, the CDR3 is TGTGCCAGCAGTTTATTGGACAGGGAGGGCTACACCTTC.

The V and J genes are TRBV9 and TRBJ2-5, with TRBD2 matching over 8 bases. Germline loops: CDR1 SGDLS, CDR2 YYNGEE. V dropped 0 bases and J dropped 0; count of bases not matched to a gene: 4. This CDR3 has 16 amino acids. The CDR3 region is CASSVAAGVNQETQYF. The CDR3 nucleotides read TGTGCCAGCAGCGTAGCAGCGGGGGTCAACCAAGAGACCCAGTACTTC.

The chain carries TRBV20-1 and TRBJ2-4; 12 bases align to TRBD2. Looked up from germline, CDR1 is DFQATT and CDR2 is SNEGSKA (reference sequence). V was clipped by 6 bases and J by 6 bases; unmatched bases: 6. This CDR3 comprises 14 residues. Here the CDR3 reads CSATTSGSGNIQYF. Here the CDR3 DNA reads TGCAGTGCCACGACTAGCGGGAGCGGAAACATTCAGTACTTC.

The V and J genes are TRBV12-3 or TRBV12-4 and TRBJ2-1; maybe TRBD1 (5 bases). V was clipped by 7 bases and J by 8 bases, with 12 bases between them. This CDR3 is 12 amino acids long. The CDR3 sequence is CASTVRGYEQFF. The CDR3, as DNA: TGTGCCAGCACCGTAAGGGGCTATGAGCAGTTCTTC.

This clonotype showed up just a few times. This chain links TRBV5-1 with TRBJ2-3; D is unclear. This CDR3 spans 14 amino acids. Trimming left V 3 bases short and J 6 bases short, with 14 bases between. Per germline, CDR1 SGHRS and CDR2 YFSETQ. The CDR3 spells CASSSLTLLDTQYF. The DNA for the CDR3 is TGCGCCAGCAGCTCGCTCACACTTCTGGATACGCAGTATTTT.

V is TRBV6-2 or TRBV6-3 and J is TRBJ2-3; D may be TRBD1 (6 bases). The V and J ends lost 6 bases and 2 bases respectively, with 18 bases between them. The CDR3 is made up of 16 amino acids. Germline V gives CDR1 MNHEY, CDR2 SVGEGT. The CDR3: CASSPWTAINTDTQYF. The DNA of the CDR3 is TGTGCCAGCAGCCCCTGGACAGCGATTAACACAGATACGCAGTATTTT.

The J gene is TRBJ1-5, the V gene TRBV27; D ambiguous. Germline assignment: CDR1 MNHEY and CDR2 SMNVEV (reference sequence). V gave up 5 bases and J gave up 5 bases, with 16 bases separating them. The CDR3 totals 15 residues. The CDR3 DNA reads TGTGCCAGCAGTGTGCGAGGCGGGTCCTATCAGCCCCAGCATTTT. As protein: CASSVRGGSYQPQHF.

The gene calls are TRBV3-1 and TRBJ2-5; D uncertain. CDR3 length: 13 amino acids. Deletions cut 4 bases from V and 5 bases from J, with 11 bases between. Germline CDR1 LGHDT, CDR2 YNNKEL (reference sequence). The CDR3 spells CASSPPAEETQYF. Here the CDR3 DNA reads TGTGCCAGCAGCCCGCCGGCTGAGGAGACCCAGTACTTC.

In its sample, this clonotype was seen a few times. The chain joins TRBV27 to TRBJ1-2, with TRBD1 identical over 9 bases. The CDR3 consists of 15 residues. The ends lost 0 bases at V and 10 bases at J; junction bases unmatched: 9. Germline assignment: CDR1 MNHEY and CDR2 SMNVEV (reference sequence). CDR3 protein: CASSLSSGTGIDYTF. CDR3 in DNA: TGTGCCAGCAGTTTATCGTCCGGGACAGGGATTGACTACACCTTC.

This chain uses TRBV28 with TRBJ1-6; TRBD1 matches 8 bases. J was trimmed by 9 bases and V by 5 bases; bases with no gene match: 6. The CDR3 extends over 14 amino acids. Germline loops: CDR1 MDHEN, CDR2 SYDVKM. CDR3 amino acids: CASSVRGQGSPLHF. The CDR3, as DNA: TGTGCCAGCAGTGTCAGGGGGCAGGGTTCACCCCTCCACTTT.

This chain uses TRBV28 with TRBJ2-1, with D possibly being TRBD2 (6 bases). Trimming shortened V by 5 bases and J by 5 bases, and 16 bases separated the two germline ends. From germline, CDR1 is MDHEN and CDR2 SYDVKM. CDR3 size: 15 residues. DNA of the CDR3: TGTGCCAGCAGTCGCTTCCGAGGAGGGAACAATGAGCAGTTCTTC. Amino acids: CASSRFRGGNNEQFF.

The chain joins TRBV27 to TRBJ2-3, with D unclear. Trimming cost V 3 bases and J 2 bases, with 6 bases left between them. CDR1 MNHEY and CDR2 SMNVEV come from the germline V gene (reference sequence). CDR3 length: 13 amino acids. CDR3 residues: CASSFVFTDTQYF. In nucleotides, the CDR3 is TGTGCCAGCAGTTTCGTCTTCACAGATACGCAGTATTTT.

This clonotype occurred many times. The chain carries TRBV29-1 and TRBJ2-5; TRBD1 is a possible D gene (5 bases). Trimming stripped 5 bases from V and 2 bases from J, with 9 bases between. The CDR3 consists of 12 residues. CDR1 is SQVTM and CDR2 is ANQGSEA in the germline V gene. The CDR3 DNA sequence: TGCAGCGTTTCAAGGGGACAAGAGACCCAGTACTTC. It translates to CSVSRGQETQYF.

Here the CDR3 DNA reads TGTGCCAGCAGTGAAACCCTACAGAACACCGGGGAGCTGTTTTTT. Protein product: CASSETLQNTGELFF. The J gene is TRBJ2-2, the V gene TRBV2, with unresolved D. Trimming shortened V by 2 bases and J by 1 base, and 8 bases separated the two germline ends. The CDR3 covers 15 residues. CDR1 SNHLY and CDR2 FYNNEI come from the germline V gene.

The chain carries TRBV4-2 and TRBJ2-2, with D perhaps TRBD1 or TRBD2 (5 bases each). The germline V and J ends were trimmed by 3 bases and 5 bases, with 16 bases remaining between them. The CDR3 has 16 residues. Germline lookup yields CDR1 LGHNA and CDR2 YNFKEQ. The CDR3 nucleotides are TGTGCCAGCAGCCACACCGGGACCTCGATTACCGGGGAGCTGTTTTTT. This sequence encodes CASSHTGTSITGELFF.

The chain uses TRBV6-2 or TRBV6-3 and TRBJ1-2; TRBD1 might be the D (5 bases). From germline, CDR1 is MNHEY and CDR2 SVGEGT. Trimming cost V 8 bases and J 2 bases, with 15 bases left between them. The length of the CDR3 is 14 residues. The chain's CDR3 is CASGGRESNYGYTF. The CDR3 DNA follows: TGTGCCAGCGGTGGCAGGGAATCGAACTATGGCTACACCTTC.

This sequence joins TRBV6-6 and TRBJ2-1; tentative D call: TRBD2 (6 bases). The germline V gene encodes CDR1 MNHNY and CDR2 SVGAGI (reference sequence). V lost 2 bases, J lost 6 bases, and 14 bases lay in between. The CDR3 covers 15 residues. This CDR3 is CASSYGTQSGNEQFF. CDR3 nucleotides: TGTGCCAGCAGTTACGGGACTCAGTCGGGCAATGAGCAGTTCTTC.

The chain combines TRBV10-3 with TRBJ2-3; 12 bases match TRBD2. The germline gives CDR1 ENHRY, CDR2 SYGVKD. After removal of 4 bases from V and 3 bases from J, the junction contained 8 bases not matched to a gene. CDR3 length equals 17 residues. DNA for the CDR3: TGTGCCATCAGTGGTCCACCTAGCGGGGGGGCGACAGATACGCAGTATTTT. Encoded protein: CAISGPPSGGATDTQYF.

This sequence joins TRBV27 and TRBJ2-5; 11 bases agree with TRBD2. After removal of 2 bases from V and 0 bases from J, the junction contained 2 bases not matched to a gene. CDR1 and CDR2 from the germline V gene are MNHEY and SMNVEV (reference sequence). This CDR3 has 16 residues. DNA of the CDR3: TGTGCCAGCAGTTTACGACTAGCGGGGTACCAAGAGACCCAGTACTTC. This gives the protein CASSLRLAGYQETQYF.

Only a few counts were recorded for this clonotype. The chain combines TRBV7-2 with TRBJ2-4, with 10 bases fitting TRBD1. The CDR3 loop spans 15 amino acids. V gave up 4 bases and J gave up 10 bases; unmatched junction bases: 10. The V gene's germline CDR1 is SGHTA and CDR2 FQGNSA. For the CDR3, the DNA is TGTGCCAGCAGCTCGGTACCGGACAGGGGGGCAATTCAGTACTTC. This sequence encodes CASSSVPDRGAIQYF.

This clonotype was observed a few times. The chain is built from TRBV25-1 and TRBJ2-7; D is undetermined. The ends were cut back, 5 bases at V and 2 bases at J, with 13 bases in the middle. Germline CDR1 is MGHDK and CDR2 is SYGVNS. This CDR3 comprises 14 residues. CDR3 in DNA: TGTGCCAGCAGTCGGGCCCAGGAGACCTACGAGCAGTACTTC. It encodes CASSRAQETYEQYF.

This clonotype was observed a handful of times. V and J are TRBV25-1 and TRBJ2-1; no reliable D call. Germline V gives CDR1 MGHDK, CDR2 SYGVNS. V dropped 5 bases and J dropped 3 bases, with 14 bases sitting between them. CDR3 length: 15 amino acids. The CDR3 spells CASSRGPEVYNEQFF. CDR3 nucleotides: TGTGCCAGCAGTAGAGGACCCGAAGTCTACAATGAGCAGTTCTTC.

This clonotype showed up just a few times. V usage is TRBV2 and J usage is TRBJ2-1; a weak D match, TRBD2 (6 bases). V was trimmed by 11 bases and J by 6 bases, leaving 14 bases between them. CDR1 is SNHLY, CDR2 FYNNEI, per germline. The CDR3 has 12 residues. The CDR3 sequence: CAGLPVGNEQFF. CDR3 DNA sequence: TGTGCCGGACTACCCGTGGGCAATGAGCAGTTCTTC.